The 16 T cell receptor beta chains listed next were all sequenced from one sample in a study of identical twins. TCRdb processed the 5' RACE reads anew with MiXCR; each CDR3 protein has one entry. The sample contains around 500,000 distinct CDR3 sequences, 11% to 15% of which appear only once. The data also belong to a second study, concerning yellow fever vaccine responses in identical twins.

The sample comprised CD4+ T cells sorted from blood. The receptors were sampled from a woman younger than 30 in good health.

This clonotype was recorded at least ten times. The rearrangement joins TRBV6-1 to TRBJ2-3; 8 nucleotides match TRBD2. Germline V lookup: CDR1 MNHNS, CDR2 SASEGT. Unmatched junction bases numbered 8, after V lost 5 bases and J lost 4 bases. The CDR3 has 15 amino acids. The CDR3 here is CASSPLLAASDTQYF. The CDR3 DNA sequence: TGTGCCAGCAGTCCTCTACTAGCGGCATCAGATACGCAGTATTTT.

The chain employs TRBV10-3 and TRBJ2-5, with 7 bases matching TRBD1. V shed 5 bases and J 4 bases; nucleotides not matched to a gene: 4. CDR1 and CDR2 (germline): ENHRY, SYGVKD. CDR3 size: 13 residues. CDR3 region: CAISSGGLETQYF. DNA of the CDR3: TGTGCCATCAGTTCAGGGGGTTTAGAGACCCAGTACTTC.

V usage is TRBV12-3 or TRBV12-4 and J usage is TRBJ1-6; D call uncertain. This CDR3 region has 15 residues. The V gene lost 11 bases and the J gene lost 8 bases, with 22 bases spanning the gap. In DNA form, the CDR3 reads TGTGCCTGCGCAATTTCGGGCCTGCGGGATTCACCCCTCCACTTT. As protein: CACAISGLRDSPLHF.

This clonotype was seen ten or more times. The chain employs TRBV29-1 and TRBJ1-1; D is possibly TRBD1 (5 bases). The CDR3 has 12 amino acids. Trimming took off 4 bases at V and 3 bases at J, with 9 bases between the two ends. Germline values: CDR1 SQVTM, CDR2 ANQGSEA. The CDR3 nucleotides are TGCAGCGTTGGTAGGGGAGACACTGAAGCTTTCTTT. Amino acid sequence: CSVGRGDTEAFF.

This clonotype appeared a few times. The chain is built from TRBV7-2 and TRBJ1-5; 9 bases line up with TRBD1. Germline CDR1 reads SGHTA; CDR2 reads FQGNSA. The CDR3 contains 16 residues. With V trimmed by 6 bases and J by 4 bases, 10 bases remained unmatched. DNA of the CDR3: TGTGCCAGCAGTCCCAAACCCGGGACAGGGAATCAGCCCCAGCATTTT. Translating gives CASSPKPGTGNQPQHF.

This clonotype turned up a few times. The V and J genes are TRBV7-2 and TRBJ2-1; TRBD2 aligns across 8 bases. CDR1 SGHTA and CDR2 FQGNSA come from the germline V gene. This CDR3 spans 16 amino acids. V was clipped by 1 base and J by 2 bases; unmatched bases: 4. The CDR3 is CASSLVSGSPYNEQFF. The CDR3 coding sequence is TGTGCCAGCAGCTTAGTAAGCGGGAGCCCCTACAATGAGCAGTTCTTC.

The rearrangement uses TRBV7-4 and TRBJ2-3, with D unclear. Trimming removed 5 bases from V and 7 bases from J, with 7 bases in between. This CDR3 has 11 amino acids. Germline V gene data show CDR1 as SGHVT and CDR2 as SQSDAQ. In nucleotides, the CDR3 is TGTGCCAGCAGCCACCCGAATACGCAGTATTTT. Its translation is CASSHPNTQYF.

This clonotype came up a few times. CDR3 sequence: CASSFDRGESKEYF. The CDR3 nucleotides are TGCGCCAGCAGCTTCGACCGAGGAGAGAGCAAGGAGTACTTC. The rearrangement uses TRBV5-1 and TRBJ2-7, with D unclear. The CDR3 has 14 residues. Trimming took off 2 bases at V and 11 bases at J, with 20 bases between the two ends. Germline V gene sequence: CDR1 SGHRS, CDR2 YFSETQ.

V gene TRBV12-3 or TRBV12-4 combines with J gene TRBJ2-5, with D tentatively TRBD2 (7 bases). This CDR3 spans 14 amino acids. Trimming took off 6 bases at V and 6 bases at J, with 17 bases between the two ends. The CDR3 DNA reads TGTGCCAGCAGATGGGGGGGGGCCGGGAAGACCCAGTACTTC. It translates to CASRWGGAGKTQYF.

The chain uses TRBV20-1 and TRBJ2-1; D is perhaps TRBD2 (6 bases). Trimming left V 5 bases short and J 2 bases short, with 19 bases between. The length of the CDR3 is 16 residues. In germline, CDR1 is DFQATT, CDR2 SNEGSKA (reference sequence). The CDR3 sequence: CSALGWELAAYNEQFF. In DNA form, the CDR3 reads TGCAGTGCTCTGGGGTGGGAACTAGCCGCCTACAATGAGCAGTTCTTC.

There are a few counts of this clonotype. The chain carries TRBV7-2 and TRBJ2-7; D could derive from TRBD1 or TRBD2 (5 bases each). The germline V and J ends were trimmed by 4 bases and 1 base, with 14 bases remaining between them. Germline CDR1 is SGHTA and CDR2 is FQGNSA. This CDR3 region has 15 residues. This CDR3 reads CASSSFRGRSYEQYF. In DNA form, the CDR3 reads TGTGCCAGCAGCTCATTTAGGGGACGGTCCTACGAGCAGTACTTC.

A remark on this clonotype: One end of the junction is discordant with germline, which a read error may explain. CDR3 coding DNA: TGCAGTGCCCAGGCCGGGGATAATTTT. It encodes CSAQAGDNF. This sequence joins TRBV20-1 and TRBJ2-3, with D perhaps TRBD2 (5 bases). Germline CDR1 reads DFQATT; CDR2 reads SNEGSKA (reference sequence). The CDR3 sequence is 9 residues long.

At least ten counts were recorded for this clonotype. The rearrangement joins TRBV12-3 or TRBV12-4 to TRBJ2-2; 7 nucleotides match TRBD2. This CDR3 is 16 amino acids long. V lost 3 bases and J lost 7; bases outside the gene matches: 11. The CDR3: CASSLGPGTKSGELFF. CDR3 nucleotide sequence: TGTGCCAGCAGTTTGGGACCCGGGACTAAGAGCGGGGAGCTGTTTTTT.

This clonotype has only a few counts. J is TRBJ1-4 and V is TRBV20-1; D is unresolved. Germline CDR1 is DFQATT and CDR2 is SNEGSKA (reference sequence). The CDR3 spans 12 residues. Trimming stripped 8 bases from V and 2 bases from J, with 9 bases between. CDR3 loop: CSTLKTNEKLFF. The DNA for the CDR3 is TGCAGTACTCTAAAGACTAATGAAAAACTGTTTTTT.

This clonotype was observed a few times. The chain has TRBV6-1 and TRBJ2-1, with a tentative D call TRBD1 (8 bases). V gave up 7 bases and J gave up 8 bases, with 24 bases separating them. Germline loops: CDR1 MNHNS, CDR2 SASEGT. This CDR3 has 16 residues. CDR3 residues: CASTLGGTGLIDEQFF. The DNA for the CDR3 is TGTGCCAGCACCCTGGGGGGGACAGGTCTTATCGATGAGCAGTTCTTC.

This clonotype was picked up a small number of times. This rearrangement joins TRBV3-1 to TRBJ2-7; D is perhaps TRBD1 (6 bases). CDR1 and CDR2 from the germline V gene are LGHDT and YNNKEL (reference sequence). The V and J ends lost 0 bases and 6 bases respectively, with 6 bases between them. The CDR3 has 12 amino acids. The CDR3 coding sequence is TGTGCCAGCAGCCAAGACAGGGGCGAGCAGTACTTC. This translates into CASSQDRGEQYF.